The 14 T cell receptor beta chains in this list originate from one sample, sequenced in a study of T cells after yellow fever vaccination. TCRdb called the 5' RACE reads again in MiXCR, with one record for every CDR3 protein. The profile shows 500,000 to 550,000 distinct CDR3 sequences, about a fifth of them singletons. The specimen comprised PBMCs, sampled approximately 22 days after the first yellow fever vaccination. These TCRs come from a man younger than 35 who received the YFV17D yellow fever vaccine.

V and J are TRBV5-1 and TRBJ2-2, with a tentative D call TRBD1 (5 bases). Germline-derived CDR1 and CDR2 are SGHRS and YFSETQ. V lost 7 bases and J 6 bases, leaving 19 bases between the germline ends. The CDR3 contains 15 residues. DNA for the CDR3: TGCGCCAGCGGATTACAGGAAGGGCCACCCGGGGAGCTGTTTTTT. Translation gives CASGLQEGPPGELFF.

The chain uses TRBV4-3 and TRBJ2-1; 8 bases fit TRBD1. The CDR3 has 15 amino acids. Germline assignment: CDR1 LGHNA and CDR2 YSLEER. Losses at the gene ends were 4 bases for V and 4 bases for J; bases not matched to a gene: 6. The CDR3 loop is CASSRGQGPYNEQFF. The CDR3 DNA is TGCGCCAGCAGCCGAGGACAGGGCCCGTACAATGAGCAGTTCTTC.

The chain carries TRBV7-6 and TRBJ2-6; 10 nucleotides match TRBD2. V trimming: 3 bases; J trimming: 0 bases; junction bases outside the gene matches: 5. There are 18 residues in the CDR3. Germline CDR1 is SGHVS and CDR2 is FNYEAQ. The CDR3 loop reads CASSFSGGTVSGANVLTF. DNA of the CDR3: TGTGCCAGCAGCTTTAGCGGGGGGACCGTCTCTGGGGCCAACGTCCTGACTTTC.

This clonotype turned up a few times. The rearrangement uses TRBV6-2 or TRBV6-3 and TRBJ2-2; D unclear. Germline V gene data show CDR1 as MNHEY and CDR2 as SVGEGT. V was cut by 0 bases and J by 10 bases, with 6 bases left in between. CDR3 length: 12 amino acids. In DNA, the CDR3 is TGTGCCAGCAGTTACTCGATACTGGAGCTGTTTTTT. Translated: CASSYSILELFF.

There are a few counts of this clonotype. The genes are TRBV11-1 and TRBJ1-2, with TRBD1 as a possible D gene (5 bases). The germline gives CDR1 SGHAT, CDR2 FQDESV (reference sequence). The CDR3 covers 18 residues. Between the trimmed V and J ends, which lost 3 bases and 5 bases, there was a span of 25 bases. CDR3 loop: CASSLGRQGAMARYGYTF. CDR3 sequence (DNA): TGTGCCAGCAGCTTGGGGCGGCAGGGTGCAATGGCGAGGTATGGCTACACCTTC.

This chain links TRBV6-1 with TRBJ2-1, with D perhaps TRBD1 or TRBD2 (5 bases each). Germline-derived CDR1 and CDR2 are MNHNS and SASEGT. V was pared by 7 bases and J by 6 bases, with 25 bases between. The CDR3 loop spans 17 amino acids. The CDR3 DNA sequence: TGTGCCAGCAAACAACCGGGACCACAAGAGAGGGCCAATGAGCAGTTCTTC. Its protein product is CASKQPGPQERANEQFF.

This clonotype has a count of ten or more. The V and J genes are TRBV5-1 and TRBJ2-3; TRBD1 matches 8 bases. V lost 4 bases, J lost 2 bases, and 6 bases stayed unmatched. This CDR3 has 15 residues. Germline V CDR1 and CDR2: SGHRS, YFSETQ. The CDR3 nucleotides read TGCGCCAGCAGCCCCGGGACAGGATACACAGATACGCAGTATTTT. It codes for CASSPGTGYTDTQYF.

This clonotype has more than one count but fewer than ten. The chain's CDR3 is CASSPPGQNIQYF. In DNA form, the CDR3 reads TGTGCCAGCAGCCCCCCCGGCCAAAACATTCAGTACTTC. The V call is TRBV27, the J call TRBJ2-4; D is unresolved. Germline CDR1 reads MNHEY; CDR2 reads SMNVEV (reference sequence). CDR3 length equals 13 residues. V was cut by 6 bases and J by 5 bases, with 11 bases left in between.

The rearrangement links TRBV7-2 to TRBJ2-3; D is unresolved. CDR1 and CDR2 (germline): SGHTA, FQGNSA. The CDR3 has 15 amino acids. V dropped 5 bases and J dropped 6 bases, with 18 bases sitting between them. CDR3 nucleotides: TGTGCCAGCAGCCTCACCGTAACCGGGTTGGATACGCAGTATTTT. Translation: CASSLTVTGLDTQYF.

This sequence joins TRBV7-2 and TRBJ2-4; 14 bases match TRBD2. V lost 5 bases, J lost 6 bases, and 6 bases stayed unmatched. The CDR3 runs 16 residues. CDR1 and CDR2 from the germline V gene are SGHTA and FQGNSA. The CDR3 region has the DNA TGTGCCAGCAGCGGGACTAGCGGGGGACAAGGAAACATTCAGTACTTC. Its protein product is CASSGTSGGQGNIQYF.

This clonotype occurred many times. The J gene is TRBJ1-4, the V gene TRBV9; no definite D call. CDR3 length equals 12 residues. With 3 bases removed from V and 4 bases from J, the gap between germline ends came to 4 bases. Germline V lookup: CDR1 SGDLS, CDR2 YYNGEE. In DNA, the CDR3 is TGTGCCAGCAGCGGAGTTAATGAAAAACTGTTTTTT. This codes for CASSGVNEKLFF.

The rearrangement links TRBV5-6 to TRBJ2-5; D possibly corresponds to TRBD2 (7 bases). V lost 7 bases and J lost 4, with 17 bases in between. Germline CDR1 is SGHDT and CDR2 is YYEEEE. CDR3 length: 14 residues. The CDR3 loop is CASLNVGGAETQYF. CDR3 nucleotides: TGTGCCAGCCTCAACGTGGGGGGGGCAGAGACCCAGTACTTC.

The chain employs TRBV4-3 and TRBJ1-2; D possibly corresponds to TRBD1 (5 bases). The germline CDR1 and CDR2 sequences are LGHNA and YSLEER. CDR3 length: 15 residues. The V end was cut by 2 bases, the J end by 0 bases, with 10 bases between. The CDR3 DNA sequence: TGCGCCAGCAGCCAAACAGGAGAAGCTAACTATGGCTACACCTTC. Protein product: CASSQTGEANYGYTF.

The gene calls are TRBV30 and TRBJ2-7; TRBD1 matches at 8 bases. CDR3 length equals 14 residues. V was clipped by 2 bases and J by 2 bases; unmatched bases: 5. CDR1 and CDR2 (germline): GTSNPN, SVGIG (reference sequence). CDR3 in amino acids: CAWSPETGAYEQYF. Here the CDR3 DNA reads TGTGCCTGGAGTCCGGAGACAGGGGCCTACGAGCAGTACTTC.